The T cell receptor (beta chain) under discussion was sequenced for a study of T cells in Graves' hyperthyroidism and ophthalmopathy. Whole-study findings and limits: Prediction of ophthalmopathy progression came a median around 6.1 months pre-onset.

TCR beta CDR3 sequences were amplified from RNA transcripts. HTBI primers were used for first-round RT-PCR of the TCR CDR3. One entry per CDR3 protein results from TCRdb running MiXCR on the multiplex PCR reads. The table lists around 340,000 distinct CDR3 sequences, around 20% of them singletons. This clonotype has a count of ten or more. As yet, its antigen is unknown. The CDR3 is made up of 16 amino acids. Trimming took off 2 bases at V and 4 bases at J, with 16 bases between the two ends. CDR1 and CDR2 (germline): KGHDR, SFDVKD. This TCR came from a woman between 45 and 65 years old with Graves' hyperthyroidism. Source material: blood. The chain links TRBV24-1 to TRBJ1-2; D is possibly TRBD1 (5 bases). CDR3 bases: TGTGCCACCAGTGATTCGCCAGGGCAGGGAACCTATGGCTACACCTTC. Protein product: CATSDSPGQGTYGYTF.